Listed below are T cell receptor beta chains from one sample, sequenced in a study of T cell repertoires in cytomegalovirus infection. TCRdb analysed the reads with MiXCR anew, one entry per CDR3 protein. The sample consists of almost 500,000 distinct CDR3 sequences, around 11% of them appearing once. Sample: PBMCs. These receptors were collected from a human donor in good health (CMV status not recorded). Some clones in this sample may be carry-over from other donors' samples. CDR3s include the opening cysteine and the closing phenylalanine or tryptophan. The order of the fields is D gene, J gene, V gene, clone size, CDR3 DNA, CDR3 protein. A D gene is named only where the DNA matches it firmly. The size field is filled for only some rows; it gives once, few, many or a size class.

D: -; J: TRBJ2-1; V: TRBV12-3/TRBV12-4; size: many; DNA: TGTGCCAGCAGTCTCAGGACCTACAATGAGCAGTTCTTC; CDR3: CASSLRTYNEQFF
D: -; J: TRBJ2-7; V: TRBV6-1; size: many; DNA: TGTGCCAGCAATCCAGGACGCGGAATGAGATATATCACGATCGAGCAGTACTTC; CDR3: CASNPGRGMRYITIEQYF
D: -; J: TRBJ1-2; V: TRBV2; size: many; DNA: TGTGCCAGCAGTTTTACAGGAGACGGGGCGGGCTACACCTTC; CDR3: CASSFTGDGAGYTF
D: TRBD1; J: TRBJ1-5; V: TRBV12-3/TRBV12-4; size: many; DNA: TGTGCCAGCAGTTCACCTGGGACAGGGAGAAACCAGCATTTT; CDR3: CASSSPGTGRNQHF
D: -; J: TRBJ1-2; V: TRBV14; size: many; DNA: TGTGCCAGCAGCCCTTTGCCAGGGACTTTTGGGGGCTACACCTTC; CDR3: CASSPLPGTFGGYTF
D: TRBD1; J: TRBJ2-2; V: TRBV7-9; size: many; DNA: TGTGCCAGCAGTGAAACGGGACAGGGAAGAGCCGGGGAGCTGTTTTTT; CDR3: CASSETGQGRAGELFF
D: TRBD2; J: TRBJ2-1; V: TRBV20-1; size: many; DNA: TGCAGTGCTAGAAGCGGGAGTTCCGGCAATGAGCAGTTCTTC; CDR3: CSARSGSSGNEQFF
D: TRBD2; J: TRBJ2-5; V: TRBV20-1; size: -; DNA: TGCAGTGCTAGAGAAGGGTCTAGCGGGACTGCTGGGGAGACCCAGTACTTC; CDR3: CSAREGSSGTAGETQYF
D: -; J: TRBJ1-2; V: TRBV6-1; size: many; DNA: TGTGCCAGCAGTTCCGGGCTTGGTTGGCAGGGGTATGGCTACACCTTC; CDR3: CASSSGLGWQGYGYTF
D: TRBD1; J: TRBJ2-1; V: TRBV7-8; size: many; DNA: TGTGCCAGCAGCCCTAGGGCCGGACAGGGGGCAAATGAGCAGTTCTTC; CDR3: CASSPRAGQGANEQFF
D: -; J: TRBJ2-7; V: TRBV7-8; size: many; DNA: TGTGCCAGCAGCTCCTCCCGTCGGTCGGGCTACGAGCAGTACTTC; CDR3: CASSSSRRSGYEQYF
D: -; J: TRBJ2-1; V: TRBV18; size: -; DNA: TGTGCCAGCTCACAAGGCGGTAGCGACGAGCAGTTCTTC; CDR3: CASSQGGSDEQFF
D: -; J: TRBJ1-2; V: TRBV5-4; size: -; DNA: TGTGCCAGCAGCGGTATTGACTATGGCTACACCTTC; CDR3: CASSGIDYGYTF
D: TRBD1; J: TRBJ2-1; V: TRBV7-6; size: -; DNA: TGTGCCAGCAGCACCCGGGACAGGGACGGAAATGAGCAGTTCTTC; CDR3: CASSTRDRDGNEQFF
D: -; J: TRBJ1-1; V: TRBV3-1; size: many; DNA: TGTGCCAGCAGCCAAGATCAGGAGGGAATGAACACTGAAGCTTTCTTT; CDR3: CASSQDQEGMNTEAFF
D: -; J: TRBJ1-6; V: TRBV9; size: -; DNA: TGTGCCAGCAGCGACCGGGCCAAAAATTCACCCCTCCACTTT; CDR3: CASSDRAKNSPLHF
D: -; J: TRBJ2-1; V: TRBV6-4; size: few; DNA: TGTGCCAGCAGTCCCTCGGCGGGGAGGGGGAATGAGCAGTTCTTC; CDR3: CASSPSAGRGNEQFF
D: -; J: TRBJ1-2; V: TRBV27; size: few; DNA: TGTGCCAGCAGCACGGGTCGCGATGGCTACACCTTC; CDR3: CASSTGRDGYTF
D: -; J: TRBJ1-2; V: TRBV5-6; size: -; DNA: TGTGCCAGCAGCTTCCGGGAGATTAACTATGGCTACACCTTC; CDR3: CASSFREINYGYTF
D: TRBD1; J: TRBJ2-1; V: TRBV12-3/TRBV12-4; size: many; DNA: TGTGCCAGCAGTTTCCACGGACAGGGAGGAAATGAGCAGTTCTTC; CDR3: CASSFHGQGGNEQFF
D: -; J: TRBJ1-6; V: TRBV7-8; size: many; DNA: TGTGCCAGCAGCTTAGGGGGGCCCCTCCACTTT; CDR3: CASSLGGPLHF
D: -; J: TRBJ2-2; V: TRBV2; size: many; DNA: TGTGCCAGCCTCTCGGGACTGCCGAACACCGGGGAGCTGTTTTTT; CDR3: CASLSGLPNTGELFF
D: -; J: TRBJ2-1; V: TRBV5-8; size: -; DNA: TGTGCCAGCACCCGAGGCACAGCTCCTCGGGTCAATGAGCAGTTCTTC; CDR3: CASTRGTAPRVNEQFF
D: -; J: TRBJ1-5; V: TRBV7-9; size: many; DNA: TGTGCCAGCAGCTTATCGACAGTCAATCAGCCCCAGCATTTT; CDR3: CASSLSTVNQPQHF
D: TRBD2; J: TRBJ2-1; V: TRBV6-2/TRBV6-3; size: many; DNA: TGTGCCAGCAGTCTCATCCGACTAGCGGGAGAAAAGGATGAGCAGTTCTTC; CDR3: CASSLIRLAGEKDEQFF
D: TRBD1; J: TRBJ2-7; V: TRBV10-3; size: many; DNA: TGTGCCATCAGTGAGTCGACTCGGACAGGATACGAGCAGTACTTC; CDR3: CAISESTRTGYEQYF
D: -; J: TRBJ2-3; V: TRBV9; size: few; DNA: TGTGCCAGCAGCGTAGGAGGAGGTCTGAGGACAGGCACAGATACGCAGTATTTT; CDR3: CASSVGGGLRTGTDTQYF
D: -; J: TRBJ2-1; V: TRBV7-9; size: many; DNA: TGTGCCAGCAGCTTCGCCGGTATAGCGATCAACAACAATGAGCAGTTCTTC; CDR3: CASSFAGIAINNNEQFF
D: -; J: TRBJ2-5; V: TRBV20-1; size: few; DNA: TGCAGTCCCGCCCAGGCTGACGGGGAGACCCAGTACTTC; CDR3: CSPAQADGETQYF